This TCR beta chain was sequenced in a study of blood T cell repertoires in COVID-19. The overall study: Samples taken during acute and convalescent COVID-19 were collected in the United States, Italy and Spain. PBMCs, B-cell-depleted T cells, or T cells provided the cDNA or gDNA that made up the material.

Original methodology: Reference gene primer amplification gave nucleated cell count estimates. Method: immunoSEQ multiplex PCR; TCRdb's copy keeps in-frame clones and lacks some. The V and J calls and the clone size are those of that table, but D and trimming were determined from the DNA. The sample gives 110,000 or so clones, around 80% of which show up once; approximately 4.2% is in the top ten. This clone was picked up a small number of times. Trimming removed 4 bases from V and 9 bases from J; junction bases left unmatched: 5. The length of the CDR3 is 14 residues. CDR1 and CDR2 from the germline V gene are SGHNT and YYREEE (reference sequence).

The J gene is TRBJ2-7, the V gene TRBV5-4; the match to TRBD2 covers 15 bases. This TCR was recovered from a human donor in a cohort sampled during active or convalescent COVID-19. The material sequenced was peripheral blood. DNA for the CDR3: TGTGCCAGCAGCCCGGGACTAGCGGGGGGCGGGCAGTACTTC. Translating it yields CASSPGLAGGGQYF.